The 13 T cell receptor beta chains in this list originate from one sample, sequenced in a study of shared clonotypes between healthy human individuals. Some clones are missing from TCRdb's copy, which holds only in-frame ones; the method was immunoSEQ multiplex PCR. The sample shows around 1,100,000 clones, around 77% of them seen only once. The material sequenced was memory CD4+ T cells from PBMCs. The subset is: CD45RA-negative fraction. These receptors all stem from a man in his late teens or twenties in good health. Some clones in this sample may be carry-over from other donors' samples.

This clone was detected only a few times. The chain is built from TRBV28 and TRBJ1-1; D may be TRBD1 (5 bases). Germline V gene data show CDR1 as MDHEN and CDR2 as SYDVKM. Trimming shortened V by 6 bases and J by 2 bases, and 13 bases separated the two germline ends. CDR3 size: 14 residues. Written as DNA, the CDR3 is TGTGCCAGCAGAGGAGGGGCCAGAAACACTGAAGCTTTCTTT. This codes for CASRGGARNTEAFF.

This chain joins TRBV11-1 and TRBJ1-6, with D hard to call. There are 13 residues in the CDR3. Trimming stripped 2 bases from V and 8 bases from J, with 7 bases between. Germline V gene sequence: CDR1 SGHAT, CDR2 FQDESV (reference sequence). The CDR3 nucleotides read TGTGCCAGCAGCTTATCCCACGATTCACCCCTCCACTTT. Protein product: CASSLSHDSPLHF.

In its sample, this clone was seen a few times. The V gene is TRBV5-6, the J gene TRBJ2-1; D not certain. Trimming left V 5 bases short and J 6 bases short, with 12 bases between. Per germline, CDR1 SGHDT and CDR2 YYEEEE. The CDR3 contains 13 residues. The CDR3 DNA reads TGTGCCAGCAGTATAGGGTCTGGCAATGAGCAGTTCTTC. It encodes CASSIGSGNEQFF.

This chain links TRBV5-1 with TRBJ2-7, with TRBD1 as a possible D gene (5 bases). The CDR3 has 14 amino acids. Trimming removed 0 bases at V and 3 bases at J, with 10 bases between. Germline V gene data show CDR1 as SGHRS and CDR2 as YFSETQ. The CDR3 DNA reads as TGCGCCAGCAGCTTGGCACAGGTCGGCTACGAGCAGTACTTC. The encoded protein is CASSLAQVGYEQYF.

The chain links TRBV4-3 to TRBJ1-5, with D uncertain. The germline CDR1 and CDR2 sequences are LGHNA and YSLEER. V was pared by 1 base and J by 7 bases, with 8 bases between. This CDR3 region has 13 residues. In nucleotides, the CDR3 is TGCGCCAGCAGCCAAGCGCAAGGGCAGCCCCAGCATTTT. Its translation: CASSQAQGQPQHF.

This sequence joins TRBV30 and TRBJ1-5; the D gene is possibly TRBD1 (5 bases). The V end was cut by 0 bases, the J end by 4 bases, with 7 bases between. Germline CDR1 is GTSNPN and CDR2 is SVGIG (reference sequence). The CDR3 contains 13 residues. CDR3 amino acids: CAWSVTENQPQHF. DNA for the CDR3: TGTGCCTGGAGTGTGACAGAAAATCAGCCCCAGCATTTT.

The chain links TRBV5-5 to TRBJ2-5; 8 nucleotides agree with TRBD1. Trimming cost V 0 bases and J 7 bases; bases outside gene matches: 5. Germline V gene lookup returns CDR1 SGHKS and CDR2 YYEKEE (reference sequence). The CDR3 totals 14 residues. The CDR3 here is CASSLGTGSGTQYF. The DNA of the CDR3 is TGTGCCAGCAGCTTGGGGACAGGGTCGGGGACCCAGTACTTC.

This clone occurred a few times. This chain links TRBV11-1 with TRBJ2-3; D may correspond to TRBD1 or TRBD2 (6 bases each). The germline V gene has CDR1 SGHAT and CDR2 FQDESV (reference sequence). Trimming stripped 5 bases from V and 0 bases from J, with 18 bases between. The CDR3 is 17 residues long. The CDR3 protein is CASSLVGGTTSTDTQYF. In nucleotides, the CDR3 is TGTGCCAGCAGCCTAGTAGGGGGGACCACCAGCACAGATACGCAGTATTTT.

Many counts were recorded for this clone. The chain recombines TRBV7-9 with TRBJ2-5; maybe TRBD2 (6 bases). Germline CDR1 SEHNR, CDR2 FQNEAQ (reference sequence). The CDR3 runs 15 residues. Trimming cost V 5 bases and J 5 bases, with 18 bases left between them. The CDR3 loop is CASSRGPARDETQYF. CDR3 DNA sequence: TGTGCCAGCAGCCGGGGCCCTGCGCGGGACGAGACCCAGTACTTC.

CDR3 sequence: CASSPVGLSQTYGYTF. The CDR3 DNA reads TGTGCCAGCTCACCGGTGGGCCTCTCCCAAACCTATGGCTACACCTTC. J is TRBJ1-2 and V is TRBV18; D is undetermined. The germline CDR1 and CDR2 sequences are KGHSH and LQKENI. This CDR3 is 16 amino acids long. Trimming removed 3 bases from V and 4 bases from J, with 18 bases in between.

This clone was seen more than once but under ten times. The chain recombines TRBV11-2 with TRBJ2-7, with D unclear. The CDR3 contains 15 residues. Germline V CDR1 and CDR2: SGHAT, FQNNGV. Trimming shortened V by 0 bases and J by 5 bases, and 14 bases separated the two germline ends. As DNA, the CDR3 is TGTGCCAGCAGCTTAGATGGGGTTGTGTCCAACGAGCAGTACTTC. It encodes CASSLDGVVSNEQYF.

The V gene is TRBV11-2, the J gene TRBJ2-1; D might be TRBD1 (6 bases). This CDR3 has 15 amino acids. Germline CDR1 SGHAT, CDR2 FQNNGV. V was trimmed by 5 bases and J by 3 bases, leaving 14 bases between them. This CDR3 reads CASSRRTGIYNEQFF. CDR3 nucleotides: TGTGCCAGCAGCCGCCGAACAGGGATCTACAATGAGCAGTTCTTC.

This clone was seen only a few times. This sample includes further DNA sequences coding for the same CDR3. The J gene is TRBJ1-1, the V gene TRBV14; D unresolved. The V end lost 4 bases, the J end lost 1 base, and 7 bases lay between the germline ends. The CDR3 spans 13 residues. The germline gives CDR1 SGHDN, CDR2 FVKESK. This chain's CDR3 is CASSRNRNTEAFF. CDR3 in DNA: TGTGCCAGCAGCCGGAACAGGAACACTGAAGCTTTCTTT.